One and the same sample provided the 12 T cell receptor beta chains below, sequenced in a study of blood T cell repertoires in COVID-19. Produced via immunoSEQ multiplex PCR; TCRdb's table is partial and in-frame only. The sample contains around 190,000 clones, approximately 86% of which appear only once. The material sequenced was peripheral blood. The source is a man over 45 with active or convalescent COVID-19.

J is TRBJ1-4 and V is TRBV18, with unresolved D. Germline V CDR1 and CDR2: KGHSH, LQKENI. V was shortened by 2 bases and J by 11 bases, with 15 bases between the two germline ends. The CDR3 runs 14 residues. CDR3 DNA: TGTGCCAGCTCACCAGGGAGCCAATCGAGGAAACTGTTTTTT. As protein: CASSPGSQSRKLFF. The full variable domain, completed using reference TRBV18 and TRBJ1-4, is NAGVMQNPRHLVRRRGQEARLRCSPMKGHSHVYWYRQLPEEGLKFMVYLQKENIIDESGMPKERFSAEFPKEGPSILRIQQVVRGDSAAYFCASSPGSQSRKLFFGSGTQLSVL.

The rearrangement uses TRBV27 and TRBJ1-2; TRBD1 might be the D (5 bases). CDR3 length: 13 residues. Germline V gives CDR1 MNHEY, CDR2 SMNVEV (reference sequence). V lost 5 bases, J lost 2 bases, and 9 bases lay in between. CDR3 sequence reads: CASSPQGNYGYTF. The CDR3 nucleotides are TGTGCCAGCAGTCCCCAGGGAAACTATGGCTACACCTTC.

The chain recombines TRBV11-3 with TRBJ1-2, with 8 positions matching TRBD1. Germline CDR1 is SGHNT and CDR2 is YENEEA. Trimming took 5 bases from V and 5 from J; bases not matched to a gene: 7. The length of the CDR3 is 14 residues. The CDR3 spells CASSADDRGYGYTF. Here the CDR3 DNA reads TGTGCCAGCAGCGCCGACGACAGGGGTTATGGCTACACCTTC. The full variable domain, in which reference TRBV11-3 and TRBJ1-2 provide the parts outside the CDR3, is EAGVVQSPRYKIIEKKQPVAFWCNPISGHNTLYWYLQNLGQGPELLIRYENEEAVDDSQLPKDRFSAERLKGVDSTLKIQPAELGDSAVYLCASSADDRGYGYTFGSGTRLTVV.

The chain carries TRBV5-4 and TRBJ1-5; the match to TRBD1 covers 8 bases. The CDR3 totals 15 residues. The germline gives CDR1 SGHNT, CDR2 YYREEE (reference sequence). The ends lost 4 bases at V and 2 bases at J; junction bases unmatched: 5. As DNA, the CDR3 is TGTGCCAGCAGCGCAGGGGGCGCAGGCAATCAGCCCCAGCATTTT. As protein: CASSAGGAGNQPQHF.

The V and J genes are TRBV4-2 and TRBJ1-5; no definite D call. The CDR3 extends over 13 amino acids. CDR1 and CDR2 (germline): LGHNA, YNFKEQ. With 1 base removed from V and 6 bases from J, the gap between germline ends came to 7 bases. The CDR3 region has the DNA TGTGCCAGCAGCCAAGGCCAGGTTCAGCCCCAGCATTTT. Its protein is CASSQGQVQPQHF.

The chain recombines TRBV4-2 with TRBJ2-1; D call uncertain. The V gene lost 3 bases and the J gene lost 5 bases, with 8 bases spanning the gap. This CDR3 region has 13 residues. CDR1 is LGHNA and CDR2 is YNFKEQ in the germline V gene. CDR3 in amino acids: CASSQQVDNEQFF. The CDR3 nucleotides read TGTGCCAGCAGCCAGCAGGTGGACAATGAGCAGTTCTTC.

This clone was picked up a small number of times. The chain carries TRBV28 and TRBJ1-2; TRBD1 aligns across 9 bases. V shed 11 bases and J 2 bases; nucleotides not matched to a gene: 3. Germline V CDR1 and CDR2: MDHEN, SYDVKM. The CDR3 consists of 12 residues. The CDR3 region has the DNA TGTGCCTGGGGACAGGGCAACTATGGCTACACCTTC. Amino acids: CAWGQGNYGYTF.

The chain recombines TRBV6-6 with TRBJ1-2; maybe TRBD1 (6 bases). V dropped 1 base and J dropped 5 bases, with 8 bases sitting between them. CDR3 length: 13 residues. Per the germline V gene, CDR1 is MNHNY and CDR2 is SVGAGI (reference sequence). The CDR3 DNA follows: TGTGCCAGCAGTTACTATACAGGGTATGGCTACACCTTC. Protein sequence: CASSYYTGYGYTF.

The chain employs TRBV5-4 and TRBJ2-7, with 7 bases lining up with TRBD1. The ends lost 2 bases at V and 6 bases at J; junction bases unmatched: 5. CDR3 length: 13 residues. The germline gives CDR1 SGHNT, CDR2 YYREEE (reference sequence). The CDR3 sequence: CASSFRDSVEQYF. The CDR3 region has the DNA TGTGCCAGCAGCTTCCGGGACAGTGTCGAGCAGTACTTC.

Worth noting for this clone: A read error may produce the germline difference seen at one junction end. The chain employs TRBV4-2 and TRBJ1-3; 8 bases align to TRBD1. The length of the CDR3 is 15 residues. Germline CDR1 is LGHNA and CDR2 is YNFKEQ. The CDR3 reads CASTQTGGYGNTIYF. CDR3 coding DNA: TGTGCCAGCACCCAAACAGGGGGGTATGGAAACACCATATATTTT.

The chain is built from TRBV3-1 (or the pseudogene TRBV3-2) and TRBJ1-4; D is undetermined. The V gene's germline CDR1 is LGHDT and CDR2 YNNKEL (reference sequence). This CDR3 comprises 17 residues. Trimming took off 0 bases at V and 3 bases at J, with 14 bases between the two ends. CDR3: CASSQDSYGEANEKLFF. The DNA for the CDR3 is TGTGCCAGCAGCCAAGATAGTTACGGGGAGGCTAATGAAAAACTGTTTTTT.

The chain links TRBV24-1 to TRBJ2-1; TRBD2 matches at 7 bases. The V gene's germline CDR1 is KGHDR and CDR2 SFDVKD. V dropped 0 bases and J dropped 4; count of bases not matched to a gene: 8. The CDR3 is 17 residues long. CDR3 bases: TGTGCCACCAGTGATTTGCCGGGACTAACACTATACAATGAGCAGTTCTTC. Translation gives CATSDLPGLTLYNEQFF.